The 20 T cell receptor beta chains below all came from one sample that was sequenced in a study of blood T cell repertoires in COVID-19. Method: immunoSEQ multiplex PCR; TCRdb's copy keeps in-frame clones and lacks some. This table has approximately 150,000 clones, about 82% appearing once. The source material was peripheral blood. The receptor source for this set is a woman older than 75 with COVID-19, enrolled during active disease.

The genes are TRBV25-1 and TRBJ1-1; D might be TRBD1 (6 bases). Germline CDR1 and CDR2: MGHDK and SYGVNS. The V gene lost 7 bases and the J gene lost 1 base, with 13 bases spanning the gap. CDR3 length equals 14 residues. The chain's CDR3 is CASNPGEGNTEAFF. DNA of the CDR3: TGTGCCAGCAACCCAGGGGAGGGGAACACTGAAGCTTTCTTT.

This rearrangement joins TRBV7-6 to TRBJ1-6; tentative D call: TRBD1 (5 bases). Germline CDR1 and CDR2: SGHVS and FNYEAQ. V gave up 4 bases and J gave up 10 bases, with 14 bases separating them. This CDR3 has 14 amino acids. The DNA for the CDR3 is TGTGCCAGCAGCTCACAGGAAGCGGGGTCACCCCTCCACTTT. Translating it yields CASSSQEAGSPLHF.

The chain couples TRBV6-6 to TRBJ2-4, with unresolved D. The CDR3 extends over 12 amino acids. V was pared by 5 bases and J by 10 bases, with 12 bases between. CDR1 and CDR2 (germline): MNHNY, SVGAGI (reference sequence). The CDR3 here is CASSTIQVIQYF. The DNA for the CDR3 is TGTGCCAGCAGTACCATTCAGGTGATTCAGTACTTC.

The CDR3 protein is CASSLLTGTDTQYF. CDR3 DNA: TGTGCCAGCAGCTTATTGACAGGGACAGATACGCAGTATTTT. The V call is TRBV7-9, the J call TRBJ2-3; 7 bases agree with TRBD1. This CDR3 comprises 14 residues. The trim removed 2 bases at V and 3 bases at J, leaving 2 bases unmatched. Germline loops: CDR1 SEHNR, CDR2 FQNEAQ (reference sequence).

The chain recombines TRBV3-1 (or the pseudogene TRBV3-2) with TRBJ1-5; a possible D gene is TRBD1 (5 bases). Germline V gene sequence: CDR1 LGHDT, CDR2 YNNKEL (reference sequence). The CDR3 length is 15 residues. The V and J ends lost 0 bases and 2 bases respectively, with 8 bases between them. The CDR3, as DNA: TGTGCCAGCAGCCAAGAAGGGGCGGGCAATCAGCCCCAGCATTTT. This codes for CASSQEGAGNQPQHF.

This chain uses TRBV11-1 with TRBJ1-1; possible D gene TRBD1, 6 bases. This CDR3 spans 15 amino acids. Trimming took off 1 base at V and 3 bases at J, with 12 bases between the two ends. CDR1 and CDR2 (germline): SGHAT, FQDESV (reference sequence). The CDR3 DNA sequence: TGTGCCAGCAGCTTAGGAGACAGGTGGGACACTGAAGCTTTCTTT. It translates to CASSLGDRWDTEAFF.

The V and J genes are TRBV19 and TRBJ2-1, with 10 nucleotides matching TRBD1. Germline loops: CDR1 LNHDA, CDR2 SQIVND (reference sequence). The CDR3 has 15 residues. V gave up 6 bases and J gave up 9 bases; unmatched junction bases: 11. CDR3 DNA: TGTGCCAGTAGAGTAGCGGGACAGGGGATCGGTGAGCAGTTCTTC. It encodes CASRVAGQGIGEQFF.

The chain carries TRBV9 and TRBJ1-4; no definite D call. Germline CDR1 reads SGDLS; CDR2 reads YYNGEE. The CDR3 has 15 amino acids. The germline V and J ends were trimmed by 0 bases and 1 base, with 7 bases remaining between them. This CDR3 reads CASSVGAGTNEKLFF. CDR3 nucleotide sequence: TGTGCCAGCAGCGTAGGGGCAGGAACTAATGAAAAACTGTTTTTT.

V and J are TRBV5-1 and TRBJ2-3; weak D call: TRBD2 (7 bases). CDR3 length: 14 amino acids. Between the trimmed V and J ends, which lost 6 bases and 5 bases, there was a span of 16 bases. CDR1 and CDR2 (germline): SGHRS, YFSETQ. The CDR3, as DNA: TGCGCCAGCAACGAGGGGGGGGCGGAAGATACGCAGTATTTT. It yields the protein CASNEGGAEDTQYF.

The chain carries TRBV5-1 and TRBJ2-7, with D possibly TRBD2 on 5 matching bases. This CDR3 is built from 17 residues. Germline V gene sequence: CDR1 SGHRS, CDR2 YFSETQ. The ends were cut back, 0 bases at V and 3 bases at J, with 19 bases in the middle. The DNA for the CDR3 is TGCGCCAGCAGCTTGGGTCTGCCGGGAAGCTTCCTCTACGAGCAGTACTTC. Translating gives CASSLGLPGSFLYEQYF.

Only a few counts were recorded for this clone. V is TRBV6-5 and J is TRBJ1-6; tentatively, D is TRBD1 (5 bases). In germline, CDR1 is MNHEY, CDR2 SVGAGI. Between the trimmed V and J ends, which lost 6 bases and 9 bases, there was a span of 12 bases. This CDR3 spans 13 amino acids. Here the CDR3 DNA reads TGTGCCAGCAGAGGGGTCCTGAGTTCACCCCTCCACTTT. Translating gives CASRGVLSSPLHF.

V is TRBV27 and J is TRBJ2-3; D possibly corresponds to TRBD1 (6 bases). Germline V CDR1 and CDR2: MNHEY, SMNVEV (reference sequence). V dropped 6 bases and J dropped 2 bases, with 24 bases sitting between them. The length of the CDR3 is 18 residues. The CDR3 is CASRSVPLGTQTTDTQYF. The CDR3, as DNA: TGTGCCAGCAGATCCGTCCCGTTGGGGACACAAACCACAGATACGCAGTATTTT.

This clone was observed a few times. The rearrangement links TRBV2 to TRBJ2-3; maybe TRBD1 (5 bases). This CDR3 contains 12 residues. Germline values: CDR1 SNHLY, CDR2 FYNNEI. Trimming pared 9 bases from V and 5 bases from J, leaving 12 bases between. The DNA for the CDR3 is TGTGCCAGTACCAAGGGGAAAGATACGCAGTATTTT. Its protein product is CASTKGKDTQYF.

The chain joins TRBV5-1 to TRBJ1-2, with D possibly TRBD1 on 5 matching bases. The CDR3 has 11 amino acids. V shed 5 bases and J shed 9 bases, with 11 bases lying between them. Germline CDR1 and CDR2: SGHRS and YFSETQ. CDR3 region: CASRGEGSYTF. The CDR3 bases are TGCGCCAGCAGGGGGGAGGGAAGCTACACCTTC.

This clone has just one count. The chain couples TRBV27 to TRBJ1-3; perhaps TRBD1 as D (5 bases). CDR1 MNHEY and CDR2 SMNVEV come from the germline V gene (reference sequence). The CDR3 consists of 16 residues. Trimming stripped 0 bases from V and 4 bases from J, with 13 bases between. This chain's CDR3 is CASSLSGPGAGNTIYF. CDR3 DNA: TGTGCCAGCAGTTTATCGGGACCGGGAGCGGGAAACACCATATATTTT.

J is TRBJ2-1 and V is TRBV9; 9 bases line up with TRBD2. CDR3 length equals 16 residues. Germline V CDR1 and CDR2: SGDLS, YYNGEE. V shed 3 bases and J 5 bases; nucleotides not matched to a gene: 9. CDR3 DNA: TGTGCCAGCAGCGCTCCTCTGCGGGAGGGAAACAATGAGCAGTTCTTC. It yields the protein CASSAPLREGNNEQFF.

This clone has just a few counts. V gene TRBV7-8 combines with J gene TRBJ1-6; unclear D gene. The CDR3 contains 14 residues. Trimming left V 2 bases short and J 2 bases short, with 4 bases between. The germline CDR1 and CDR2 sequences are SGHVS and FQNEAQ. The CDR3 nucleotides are TGTGCCAGCAGCTTAAGCGCCTATAATTCACCCCTCCACTTT. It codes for CASSLSAYNSPLHF.

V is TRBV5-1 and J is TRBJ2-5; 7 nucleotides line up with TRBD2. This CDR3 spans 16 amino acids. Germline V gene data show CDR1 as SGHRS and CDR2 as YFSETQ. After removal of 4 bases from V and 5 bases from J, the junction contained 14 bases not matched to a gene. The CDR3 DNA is TGCGCCAGCAGCCCTCGGGGCGGGGGAAGCGGGGAGACCCAGTACTTC. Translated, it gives CASSPRGGGSGETQYF.

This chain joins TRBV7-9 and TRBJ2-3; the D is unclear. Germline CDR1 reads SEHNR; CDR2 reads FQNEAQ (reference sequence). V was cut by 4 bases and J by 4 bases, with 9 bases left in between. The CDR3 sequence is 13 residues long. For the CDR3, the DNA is TGTGCCAGCAGCTACGTCGGAGCAGATACGCAGTATTTT. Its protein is CASSYVGADTQYF.

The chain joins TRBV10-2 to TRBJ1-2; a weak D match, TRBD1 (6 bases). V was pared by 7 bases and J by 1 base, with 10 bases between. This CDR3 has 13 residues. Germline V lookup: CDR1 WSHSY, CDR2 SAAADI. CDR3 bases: TGCGCCAGCATGGGACAACTTAACTATGGCTACACCTTC. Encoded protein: CASMGQLNYGYTF.